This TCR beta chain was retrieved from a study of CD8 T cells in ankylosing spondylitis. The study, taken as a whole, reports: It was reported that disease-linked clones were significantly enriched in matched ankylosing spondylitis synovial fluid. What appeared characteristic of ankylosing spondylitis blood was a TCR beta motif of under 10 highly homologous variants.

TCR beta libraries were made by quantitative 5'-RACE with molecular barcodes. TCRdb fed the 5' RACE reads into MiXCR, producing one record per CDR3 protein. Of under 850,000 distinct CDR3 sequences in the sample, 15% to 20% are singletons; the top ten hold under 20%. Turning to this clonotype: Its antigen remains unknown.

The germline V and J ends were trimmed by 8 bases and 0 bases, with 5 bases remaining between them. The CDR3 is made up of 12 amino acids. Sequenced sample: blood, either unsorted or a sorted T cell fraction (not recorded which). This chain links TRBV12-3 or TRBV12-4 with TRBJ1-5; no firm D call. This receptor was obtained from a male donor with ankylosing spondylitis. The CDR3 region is CASANSNQPQHF. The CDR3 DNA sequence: TGTGCCAGCGCCAATAGCAATCAGCCCCAGCATTTT.